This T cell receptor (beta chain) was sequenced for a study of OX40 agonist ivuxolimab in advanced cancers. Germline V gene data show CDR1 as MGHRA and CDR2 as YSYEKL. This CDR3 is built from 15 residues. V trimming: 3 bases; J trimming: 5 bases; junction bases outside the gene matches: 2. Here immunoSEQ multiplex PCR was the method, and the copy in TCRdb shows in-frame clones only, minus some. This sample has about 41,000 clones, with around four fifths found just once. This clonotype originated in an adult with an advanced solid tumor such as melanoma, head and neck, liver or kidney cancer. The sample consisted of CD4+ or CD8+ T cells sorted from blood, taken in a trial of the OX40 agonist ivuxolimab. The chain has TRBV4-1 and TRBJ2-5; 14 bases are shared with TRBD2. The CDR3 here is CASSQGLAGEETQYF. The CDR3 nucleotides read TGCGCCAGCAGCCAGGGACTAGCGGGGGAGGAGACCCAGTACTTC.